Listed below are T cell receptor beta chains from one sample, sequenced in a study of blood T cell repertoires in COVID-19. Some clones are missing from TCRdb's copy, which holds only in-frame ones; the method was immunoSEQ multiplex PCR. The sample has over 200,000 clones; 83% are singletons. Sequences were obtained from peripheral blood. The receptors were sampled from a man aged 40-55 years with active or convalescent COVID-19. Each CDR3 is given with its conserved first and last residue. D genes are given only for firm matches. Only some rows state a clone size, as once, few, many or a class for expanded clones.

CDR3nt: TGCGCCAGCTTCGTGACTGACAACTATGGCTACACCTTC; CDR3aa: CASFVTDNYGYTF; d_gene: NA; abundance: once; j_gene: TRBJ1-2; v_gene: TRBV10-1
CDR3nt: TGTGCCAGCTCACCACCGGGGTGGGGCGAGGAGACCCAGTACTTC; CDR3aa: CASSPPGWGEETQYF; d_gene: NA; abundance: NA; j_gene: TRBJ2-5; v_gene: TRBV18
CDR3nt: TGTGCCATCTCTAGCGGGAGGGAGGGTGGCAACATTCAGTACTTC; CDR3aa: CAISSGREGGNIQYF; d_gene: TRBD2; abundance: NA; j_gene: TRBJ2-4; v_gene: TRBV10-3
CDR3nt: TGTGCCAGCAGCATCACAGGGGCTCTCGGAAACACCATATATTTT; CDR3aa: CASSITGALGNTIYF; d_gene: TRBD1; abundance: NA; j_gene: TRBJ1-3; v_gene: TRBV28
CDR3nt: TGTGCCAGTAGCCCCCTGGGACTAGCGGGGGATTACAATGAGCAGTTCTTC; CDR3aa: CASSPLGLAGDYNEQFF; d_gene: TRBD2; abundance: NA; j_gene: TRBJ2-1; v_gene: TRBV19
CDR3nt: TGTGCCAGCAGCTTGCGGACAGGGGTCTCTGGAAACACCATATATTTT; CDR3aa: CASSLRTGVSGNTIYF; d_gene: TRBD1; abundance: NA; j_gene: TRBJ1-3; v_gene: TRBV5-6
CDR3nt: TGTGCCAGCAGTGAAGCATTGGGCACCTATAATTCACCCCTCCACTTT; CDR3aa: CASSEALGTYNSPLHF; d_gene: NA; abundance: NA; j_gene: TRBJ1-6; v_gene: TRBV6-1
CDR3nt: TGTGCCAGCAGTCGGGACACAACGAACACCGGGGAGCTGTTTTTT; CDR3aa: CASSRDTTNTGELFF; d_gene: NA; abundance: NA; j_gene: TRBJ2-2; v_gene: TRBV6-5
CDR3nt: TGTGCCAGCAGTTATGAGGGCAGGGGTACTGAAGCTTTCTTT; CDR3aa: CASSYEGRGTEAFF; d_gene: NA; abundance: NA; j_gene: TRBJ1-1; v_gene: TRBV6-5
CDR3nt: TGTGCCAGCAGCCAGGACAGAAGACCCTACGAGCAGTACTTC; CDR3aa: CASSQDRRPYEQYF; d_gene: NA; abundance: NA; j_gene: TRBJ2-7; v_gene: TRBV5-4
CDR3nt: TGTGCCAGCAGCCCCCTACCGGGACAGGGGGGGGAGACCCAGTACTTC; CDR3aa: CASSPLPGQGGETQYF; d_gene: TRBD1; abundance: NA; j_gene: TRBJ2-5; v_gene: TRBV5-6
CDR3nt: TGTGCCTGGAGCTATCGGGACAGGGTCAACGAGCAGTACTTC; CDR3aa: CAWSYRDRVNEQYF; d_gene: TRBD1; abundance: NA; j_gene: TRBJ2-7; v_gene: TRBV30
CDR3nt: TGCGCCAGCAGCTTGTGGGACACGAACACTGAAGCTTTCTTT; CDR3aa: CASSLWDTNTEAFF; d_gene: NA; abundance: NA; j_gene: TRBJ1-1; v_gene: TRBV5-1
CDR3nt: TGTGCCAGCAGCCAGCTGACAGGGGCCTACAATGAGCAGTTCTTC; CDR3aa: CASSQLTGAYNEQFF; d_gene: TRBD1; abundance: NA; j_gene: TRBJ2-1; v_gene: TRBV4-2
CDR3nt: TGTGCCAGCAGCCAAGAGAACGTCCGGAGGGGCCAAGAGACCCAGTACTTC; CDR3aa: CASSQENVRRGQETQYF; d_gene: NA; abundance: few; j_gene: TRBJ2-5; v_gene: TRBV4-2
CDR3nt: TGTGCCAGCAAAGGACAGTCCCAAGATACGCAGTATTTT; CDR3aa: CASKGQSQDTQYF; d_gene: NA; abundance: NA; j_gene: TRBJ2-3; v_gene: TRBV6-6
CDR3nt: TGCGCCAGCAGTGACAGGGAGGGTCAGCCCCAGCATTTT; CDR3aa: CASSDREGQPQHF; d_gene: NA; abundance: NA; j_gene: TRBJ1-5; v_gene: TRBV10-1
CDR3nt: TGTGCCAGCAGGAATCGGGAGAGGACAGATACGCAGTATTTT; CDR3aa: CASRNRERTDTQYF; d_gene: NA; abundance: NA; j_gene: TRBJ2-3; v_gene: TRBV2
CDR3nt: TGTGCCAGCAGTCTTACGGCGGTTGGAGGGTATGGCTACACCTTC; CDR3aa: CASSLTAVGGYGYTF; d_gene: NA; abundance: once; j_gene: TRBJ1-2; v_gene: TRBV6-5
CDR3nt: TGTGCCAGCAGCTTGAATGGACAGCTCTCCTACAATGAGCAGTTCTTC; CDR3aa: CASSLNGQLSYNEQFF; d_gene: NA; abundance: NA; j_gene: TRBJ2-1; v_gene: TRBV5-6
CDR3nt: TGCGCCAGCAGCCTAGACAGTGCTAATGAAAAACTGTTTTTT; CDR3aa: CASSLDSANEKLFF; d_gene: NA; abundance: NA; j_gene: TRBJ1-4; v_gene: TRBV5-1
CDR3nt: TGTGCCACCAGTGATCCCCCCGGGGGAGGGTTCGGTGGGACCCAGTACTTC; CDR3aa: CATSDPPGGGFGGTQYF; d_gene: TRBD2; abundance: NA; j_gene: TRBJ2-5; v_gene: TRBV24-1
CDR3nt: TGTGCCAGCAGCATTAGGAGGGCCACCGGGGAGCTGTTTTTT; CDR3aa: CASSIRRATGELFF; d_gene: NA; abundance: NA; j_gene: TRBJ2-2; v_gene: TRBV21-1
CDR3nt: TGTGCCAGCAGCCTAGGGACAGGGGCTCCCCTCCACTTT; CDR3aa: CASSLGTGAPLHF; d_gene: TRBD1; abundance: NA; j_gene: TRBJ1-6; v_gene: TRBV11-2
CDR3nt: TGTGCCAGCAGCTCGGGACAATCAGATACGCAGTATTTT; CDR3aa: CASSSGQSDTQYF; d_gene: NA; abundance: NA; j_gene: TRBJ2-3; v_gene: TRBV12-3/TRBV12-4